The sample holds a few counts of the clone carrying this T cell receptor (beta chain). The antigen remains unidentified. The sample originates from a study of T cell repertoires in cytomegalovirus infection. About the study: Epitope selection comprised recently identified HLA-C-restricted CMV epitopes and well-studied HLA-B-restricted CMV epitopes. From public TCR beta signatures came an indication of both CMV infection and matching HLA type. The study, taken as a whole, reports: Summed public TCR beta family frequency identified CMV carriers bearing the relevant HLA. The ex vivo response was dominated by HLA-C-restricted CMV-specific TCR beta clonotypes.

The CDR3 totals 14 residues. Trimming at V came to 6 bases and at J to 2 bases, leaving 7 bases not matched to a gene. TCRdb reprocessed the reads via MiXCR and lists one record per CDR3 protein. The repertoire holds 550,000 to 850,000 distinct CDR3 sequences, with around a third as singletons. This sequence was found in a human donor in good health (CMV status not recorded). Some clones in this sample may be carry-over from other donors' samples. Material: cultured PBMCs, obtained from culture after CMV antigen stimulation. The chain links TRBV12-3 or TRBV12-4 to TRBJ2-7, with TRBD1 identical over 7 bases. In nucleotides, the CDR3 is TGTGCCAGCAGACCATCCACAGGGGCCTACGAGCAGTACTTC. Amino acids: CASRPSTGAYEQYF.